This entry lists 6 T cell receptor beta chains sequenced from one sample in a study of type 1 and type 2 diabetes patients. Amplification started from genomic DNA. Multiplex PCR with 30 forward and 13 reverse primers amplified the TCR beta CDR3. One entry per CDR3 protein results from TCRdb running MiXCR on the multiplex PCR reads. The table includes about 290,000 distinct CDR3 sequences, more than 45% detected once. What was sequenced was peripheral blood mononuclear cells (PBMCs). The receptors shown here come from a man younger than 30 with type 2 diabetes.

This clonotype came up a few times. V usage is TRBV24-1 and J usage is TRBJ2-5; a possible D gene is TRBD2 (5 bases). The germline CDR1 and CDR2 sequences are KGHDR and SFDVKD. V gave up 6 bases and J gave up 4 bases, with 8 bases separating them. CDR3 size: 12 residues. CDR3 bases: TGTGCCACCAGTCCAAGCGGAGAGACCCAGTACTTC. This codes for CATSPSGETQYF.

In the case of this clonotype: Sequence at one end of the junction differs from germline and may be a read error. The chain has TRBV10-3 and TRBJ2-5; 8 nucleotides align to TRBD1. The CDR3 extends over 16 amino acids. Per the germline V gene, CDR1 is ENHRY and CDR2 is SYGVKD. The CDR3 DNA follows: TGTGCCACCAGTCACAGGGGGTATGAACACCCAGGGACCCAGTACTTC. Translated, it gives CATSHRGYEHPGTQYF.

This clonotype has just a few counts. This rearrangement joins TRBV4-1 to TRBJ2-2; D might be TRBD1 (5 bases). Germline V gene sequence: CDR1 MGHRA, CDR2 YSYEKL. The length of the CDR3 is 14 residues. V was pared by 2 bases and J by 5 bases, with 9 bases between. CDR3 region: CASSQNKGTGELFF. The CDR3 nucleotides read TGCGCCAGCAGCCAAAACAAGGGGACCGGGGAGCTGTTTTTT.

In the case of this clonotype: Sequence at one end of the junction differs from germline and may be a read error. The chain employs TRBV6-5 and TRBJ2-1; D is undetermined. The CDR3 is 12 residues long. From germline, CDR1 is MNHEY and CDR2 SVGAGI. The DNA for the CDR3 is TGTGCCAGCAGTTACGGCAAGAATGAGCAGTTTTTC. Protein: CASSYGKNEQFF.

The chain recombines TRBV20-1 with TRBJ2-1, with a tentative D call TRBD2 (5 bases). Trimming stripped 3 bases from V and 8 bases from J, with 11 bases between. CDR3 length: 12 residues. Germline CDR1 reads DFQATT; CDR2 reads SNEGSKA (reference sequence). The CDR3: CSARIGGYEQFF. The CDR3 DNA reads as TGCAGTGCTAGGATTGGCGGGTATGAGCAGTTCTTC.

This clonotype was counted only a few times. The J gene is TRBJ1-1, the V gene TRBV13; D not certain. Germline CDR1 reads PRHDT; CDR2 reads FYEKMQ (reference sequence). The CDR3 sequence is 18 residues long. V was cut by 1 base and J by 1 base, with 19 bases left in between. CDR3 loop: CASSLVERQPVQNTEAFF. In nucleotides, the CDR3 is TGTGCCAGCAGCTTAGTGGAGCGTCAGCCCGTTCAGAACACTGAAGCTTTCTTT.